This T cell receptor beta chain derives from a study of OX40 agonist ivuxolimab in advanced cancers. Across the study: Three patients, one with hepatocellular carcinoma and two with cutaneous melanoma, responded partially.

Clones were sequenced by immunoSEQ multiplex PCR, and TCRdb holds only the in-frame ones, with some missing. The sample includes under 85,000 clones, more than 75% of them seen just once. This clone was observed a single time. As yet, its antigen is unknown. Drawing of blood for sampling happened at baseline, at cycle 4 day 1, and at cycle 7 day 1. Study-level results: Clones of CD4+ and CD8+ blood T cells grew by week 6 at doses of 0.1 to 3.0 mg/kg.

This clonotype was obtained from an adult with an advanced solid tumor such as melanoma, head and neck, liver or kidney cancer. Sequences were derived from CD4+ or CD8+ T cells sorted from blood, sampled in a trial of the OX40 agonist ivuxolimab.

CDR3 coding DNA: TGTGCCAGCAGTCAATCGAGCGGGAGCTACGAGCAGTACTTC. Residues: CASSQSSGSYEQYF. This rearrangement joins TRBV7-2 to TRBJ2-7; 8 bases match TRBD2. With 6 bases clipped from V and 3 bases from J, the junction kept 7 bases outside the gene matches. CDR3 size: 14 residues. The germline gives CDR1 SGHTA, CDR2 FQGNSA.